One sample yielded the 30 T cell receptor beta chains listed below, sequenced in a study of regulatory T cells in long-lasting Graves disease. Arm-PCR of CDR3 regions and iRepertoire HTBI primers were the basis on which TCR beta libraries were built. MiXCR, applied by TCRdb to the multiplex PCR reads, yields one record per CDR3 protein. The sample carries 420,000 or so distinct CDR3 sequences, roughly 15% recorded once. Indicated time point: newly diagnosed GD, antithyroid drugs for less than 3 months. With RNA extracted from PBMCs as input, the TCR library was made. This same sample was also taken into another study, of T cells in Graves' hyperthyroidism and ophthalmopathy.

The sample was peripheral blood mononuclear cells (PBMCs), taken at new diagnosis, from a patient treated with antithyroid drugs. These receptors came from a woman between 18 and 30 years old with Graves disease.

The rearrangement joins TRBV2 to TRBJ1-1, with D possibly being TRBD1 (6 bases). From germline, CDR1 is SNHLY and CDR2 FYNNEI. The CDR3 has 14 residues. V was trimmed by 7 bases and J by 5 bases, leaving 17 bases between them. The CDR3, as DNA: TGTGCCAGCATGAGAGGACAGATTTCGACTGAAGCTTTCTTT. It translates to CASMRGQISTEAFF. The full variable domain, with the rest looked up from reference TRBV2 and TRBJ1-1, is EPEVTQTPSHQVTQMGQEVILRCVPISNHLYFYWYRQILGQKVEFLVSFYNNEISEKSEIFDDQFSVERPDGSNFTLKIRSTKLEDSAMYFCASMRGQISTEAFFGQGTRLTVV.

This clonotype was observed a few times. The chain recombines TRBV6-1 with TRBJ2-5; weak D call: TRBD2 (5 bases). V was pared by 6 bases and J by 4 bases, with 18 bases between. Germline CDR1 is MNHNS and CDR2 is SASEGT. CDR3 length: 15 residues. The chain's CDR3 is CASRPLVVRGETQYF. The CDR3 DNA reads as TGTGCCAGCAGACCACTAGTTGTCCGGGGAGAGACCCAGTACTTC.

The rearrangement joins TRBV4-2 to TRBJ2-6; D not resolved. CDR3 size: 13 residues. V was trimmed by 4 bases and J by 2 bases, leaving 3 bases between them. Per germline, CDR1 LGHNA and CDR2 YNFKEQ. CDR3 coding DNA: TGTGCCAGCAGCCCTACTGGGGCCAACGTCCTGACTTTC. Encoded protein: CASSPTGANVLTF.

This clonotype was seen repeatedly, ten times or more. V gene TRBV5-1 combines with J gene TRBJ1-1, with 8 positions matching TRBD1. CDR1 and CDR2 (germline): SGHRS, YFSETQ. V shed 4 bases and J 4 bases; nucleotides not matched to a gene: 12. The CDR3 is 16 amino acids. This CDR3 is CASSPIDRGRRTEAFF. The CDR3 DNA sequence: TGCGCCAGCAGCCCCATTGACAGGGGACGTCGCACTGAAGCTTTCTTT.

This clonotype was observed many times. The V call is TRBV10-3, the J call TRBJ2-3; 9 nucleotides line up with TRBD2. Per germline, CDR1 ENHRY and CDR2 SYGVKD. Losses at the gene ends were 5 bases for V and 6 bases for J; bases not matched to a gene: 6. The CDR3 consists of 14 residues. CDR3 loop: CAISRLAGADTQYF. The CDR3 DNA reads as TGTGCCATCAGTCGGTTAGCGGGAGCGGATACGCAGTATTTT.

This clonotype was counted many times. The chain carries TRBV11-1 and TRBJ2-2; 14 bases are shared with TRBD2. CDR1 is SGHAT, CDR2 FQDESV, per germline (reference sequence). V lost 5 bases and J lost 5; bases outside the gene matches: 4. This CDR3 has 16 residues. The CDR3 DNA is TGTGCCAGCAGCGCCGGACTAGCGGGAGGAACCGGGGAGCTGTTTTTT. Protein product: CASSAGLAGGTGELFF.

V gene TRBV14 combines with J gene TRBJ2-3; possible D gene TRBD2, 6 bases. V was cut by 5 bases and J by 4 bases, with 13 bases left in between. CDR1 is SGHDN and CDR2 is FVKESK in the germline V gene. There are 14 residues in the CDR3. Here the CDR3 reads CASSSRLVADTQYF. In DNA form, the CDR3 reads TGTGCCAGCAGCTCCCGACTAGTAGCAGATACGCAGTATTTT.

A word on this clonotype: Since a far larger clone is one base different, this is likely a read error. The chain carries TRBV11-3 and TRBJ2-7, with D possibly TRBD2 on 5 matching bases. This CDR3 region has 12 residues. CDR1 and CDR2 (germline): SGHNT, YENEEA. For the CDR3, the DNA is TGTACCAGCAGCTTAGTTCGGGGTGAGCAGTACTTC. As protein: CTSSLVRGEQYF.

This clonotype was detected only once. This sequence joins TRBV12-3 or TRBV12-4 and TRBJ2-2; the D gene is possibly TRBD1 (6 bases). V lost 5 bases, J lost 9 bases, and 19 bases lay in between. The CDR3 is 15 amino acids. CDR3 sequence: CASSIRDDGGRELFF. DNA of the CDR3: TGTGCCAGCAGTATCCGGGACGATGGGGGCCGGGAGCTGTTTTTT.

This clonotype appeared many times. The CDR3 DNA reads TGTGCCAGCATCTCCTTGGAGGGAGGCAAGTACGAGCAGTACTTC. This gives the protein CASISLEGGKYEQYF. This chain uses TRBV28 with TRBJ2-7; a possible D gene is TRBD2 (6 bases). Germline CDR1 is MDHEN and CDR2 is SYDVKM. The CDR3 covers 15 residues. V lost 7 bases, J lost 4 bases, and 20 bases lay in between.

This clonotype came up many times. The chain combines TRBV30 with TRBJ2-3; 8 bases map to TRBD1. Unmatched junction bases numbered 2, after V lost 5 bases and J lost 1 base. The length of the CDR3 is 13 residues. The germline CDR1 and CDR2 sequences are GTSNPN and SVGIG (reference sequence). CDR3 loop: CAWSTGGTDTQYF. DNA of the CDR3: TGTGCCTGGTCGACAGGGGGCACAGATACGCAGTATTTT.

This clonotype occurred many times. CDR3 bases: TGTGCCAGCAGTCTCGGGGGGCGCACCGGGGAGCTGTTTTTT. This encodes CASSLGGRTGELFF. This chain connects TRBV28 to TRBJ2-2, with D maybe TRBD2 (7 bases). V was cut by 5 bases and J by 4 bases, with 11 bases left in between. CDR1 is MDHEN, CDR2 SYDVKM, per germline. The CDR3 is 14 residues long.

The sample holds a few counts of this clonotype. The chain links TRBV14 to TRBJ1-1; D ambiguous. Trimming took off 4 bases at V and 5 bases at J, with 20 bases between the two ends. Germline CDR1 reads SGHDN; CDR2 reads FVKESK. There are 16 residues in the CDR3. CDR3 coding DNA: TGTGCCAGCAGCCCTTTTGCGGGGTCGTATAGTACTGAAGCTTTCTTT. This sequence encodes CASSPFAGSYSTEAFF.

J is TRBJ1-4 and V is TRBV18; 11 nucleotides agree with TRBD1. Trimming removed 0 bases from V and 10 bases from J; junction bases left unmatched: 1. The CDR3 has 14 residues. The germline V gene encodes CDR1 KGHSH and CDR2 LQKENI. The chain's CDR3 is CASSPPGTGGKLFF. In DNA form, the CDR3 reads TGTGCCAGCTCACCACCCGGGACAGGGGGAAAACTGTTTTTT. Based on the CDR3 plus reference TRBV18 and TRBJ1-4, the full variable domain is NAGVMQNPRHLVRRRGQEARLRCSPMKGHSHVYWYRQLPEEGLKFMVYLQKENIIDESGMPKERFSAEFPKEGPSILRIQQVVRGDSAAYFCASSPPGTGGKLFFGSGTQLSVL.

The chain carries TRBV4-1 and TRBJ1-6; 10 bases match TRBD1. Germline V gene data show CDR1 as MGHRA and CDR2 as YSYEKL. The CDR3 has 16 amino acids. V lost 1 base and J lost 8; bases outside the gene matches: 5. The DNA for the CDR3 is TGCGCCAGCAGCCAAGTGGGACAGGGGAGATATTCACCCCTCCACTTT. This gives the protein CASSQVGQGRYSPLHF.

This clonotype was seen many times. The chain is built from TRBV2 and TRBJ1-2; 8 nucleotides line up with TRBD1. Germline V gives CDR1 SNHLY, CDR2 FYNNEI. V dropped 6 bases and J dropped 2; count of bases not matched to a gene: 5. The CDR3 length is 14 residues. CDR3 DNA: TGTGCCAGCAGCCTACAGGGGGGGAACTATGGCTACACCTTC. Protein product: CASSLQGGNYGYTF.

Ten or more counts support this clonotype. This chain connects TRBV6-2 or TRBV6-3 to TRBJ2-1; 7 bases agree with TRBD2. Germline V gives CDR1 MNHEY, CDR2 SVGEGT. The CDR3 sequence is 16 residues long. V was clipped by 1 base and J by 3 bases; unmatched bases: 6. The CDR3, as DNA: TGTGCCAGCAGTTACTTCGGGGGGACGAGCTACAATGAGCAGTTCTTC. Translated, it gives CASSYFGGTSYNEQFF.

Details on this clonotype: This may stem from a read error, because a much larger clone lies one nucleotide away. The CDR3 sequence: CASSTRTEQYF. The DNA for the CDR3 is TGTGCCAGCAGTACTAGAACAGAGCAGTACTTC. V usage is TRBV2 and J usage is TRBJ2-5; a possible D gene is TRBD2 (5 bases). Germline V CDR1 and CDR2: SNHLY, FYNNEI. There are 11 residues in the CDR3. Trimming shortened V by 5 bases and J by 11 bases, and 12 bases separated the two germline ends.

This clonotype was seen ten or more times. The chain employs TRBV12-3 or TRBV12-4 and TRBJ2-7, with D possibly matching TRBD2 (5 bases). Trimming stripped 4 bases from V and 6 bases from J, with 13 bases between. The length of the CDR3 is 13 residues. CDR3 sequence: CASSSGGSSEQYF. The CDR3 DNA is TGTGCCAGCAGTTCTGGCGGGTCTTCCGAGCAGTACTTC.

On this clonotype: A much larger clone differs by one base, so this may be a read error. This rearrangement joins TRBV20-1 to TRBJ2-4; 7 nucleotides align to TRBD1. The J call is in doubt because the DNA end fits TRBJ2-7 better. Germline V gives CDR1 DFQATT, CDR2 SNEGSKA (reference sequence). CDR3 length: 14 residues. The chain's CDR3 is CSAKRTGGPYEQYF. CDR3 in DNA: TGCAGTGCCAAACGGACAGGTGGGCCCTACGAGCAGTACTTC.

The chain combines TRBV6-1 with TRBJ2-1, with no clear D. The germline V and J ends were trimmed by 7 bases and 4 bases, with 14 bases remaining between them. The CDR3 contains 14 residues. Looked up from germline, CDR1 is MNHNS and CDR2 is SASEGT. The CDR3: CASTTPGLYNEQFF. The CDR3 DNA reads as TGTGCCAGCACTACTCCGGGCCTATACAATGAGCAGTTCTTC.

This clonotype was seen at least ten times. This chain joins TRBV30 and TRBJ1-1, with D hard to call. Germline V gene sequence: CDR1 GTSNPN, CDR2 SVGIG (reference sequence). V was pared by 0 bases and J by 1 base, with 15 bases between. The CDR3 runs 16 residues. As DNA, the CDR3 is TGTGCCTGGAGTGTGCATCTAGGCAGCCGGAACACTGAAGCTTTCTTT. Protein product: CAWSVHLGSRNTEAFF.

The rearrangement uses TRBV6-2 or TRBV6-3 and TRBJ2-7, with D perhaps assigned TRBD1 or TRBD2 (6 bases each). The germline V gene has CDR1 MNHEY and CDR2 SVGEGT. CDR3 length: 17 residues. The V gene lost 5 bases and the J gene lost 2 bases, with 22 bases spanning the gap. The CDR3, as DNA: TGTGCCAGCAGTAGGGGGGCTCCGACCCTGTCCCCCTACGAGCAGTACTTC. Translation gives CASSRGAPTLSPYEQYF.

This clonotype was seen repeatedly, ten times or more. J is TRBJ2-3 and V is TRBV7-8, with a tentative D call TRBD2 (6 bases). V was pared by 10 bases and J by 3 bases, with 14 bases between. This CDR3 comprises 13 residues. In germline, CDR1 is SGHVS, CDR2 FQNEAQ. The CDR3: CATGVEGTDTQYF. The CDR3 DNA is TGTGCCACGGGGGTCGAAGGGACAGATACGCAGTATTTT. Complete variable domain (other parts from reference TRBV7-8 and TRBJ2-3): GAGVSQSPRYKVAKRGQDVALRCDPISGHVSLFWYQQALGQGPEFLTYFQNEAQLDKSGLPSDRFFAERPEGSVSTLKIQRTQQEDSAVYLCATGVEGTDTQYFGPGTRLTVL.

This clonotype was observed at least ten times. The chain recombines TRBV6-1 with TRBJ2-3; D perhaps matches TRBD1 (6 bases). Deletions cut 4 bases from V and 2 bases from J, with 19 bases between. The CDR3 totals 17 residues. Germline CDR1 is MNHNS and CDR2 is SASEGT. The CDR3 nucleotides are TGTGCCAGCAGTGTCTTGCGAACAGGGCCTAACACAGATACGCAGTATTTT. Residues: CASSVLRTGPNTDTQYF.

This clonotype was observed at least ten times. The V call is TRBV24-1, the J call TRBJ2-7; maybe TRBD2 (5 bases). CDR1 and CDR2 from the germline V gene are KGHDR and SFDVKD. V lost 2 bases to trimming and J lost 4 bases, with 8 bases between them. CDR3 length: 13 residues. This CDR3 is CATSDWTGYEQYF. CDR3 sequence (DNA): TGTGCCACCAGTGATTGGACGGGGTACGAGCAGTACTTC.

This clonotype was seen repeatedly, ten times or more. V gene TRBV3-1 combines with J gene TRBJ2-3; TRBD2 agrees at 8 bases. The trim removed 2 bases at V and 4 bases at J, leaving 5 bases unmatched. Germline V CDR1 and CDR2: LGHDT, YNNKEL (reference sequence). The CDR3 extends over 15 amino acids. The CDR3 protein is CASSQLAGGSDTQYF. CDR3 nucleotide sequence: TGTGCCAGCAGCCAACTTGCGGGAGGTTCAGATACGCAGTATTTT.

The chain has TRBV11-2 and TRBJ2-6; 8 bases align to TRBD1. CDR1 SGHAT and CDR2 FQNNGV come from the germline V gene. The CDR3 totals 18 residues. Germline trimming cut 1 base from V and 4 bases from J; bases unmatched to any gene: 9. CDR3 sequence: CASSLAMQGAGGANVLTF. The CDR3 DNA sequence: TGTGCCAGCAGCTTAGCCATGCAGGGGGCGGGAGGGGCCAACGTCCTGACTTTC.

This clonotype occurred many times. The chain has TRBV27 and TRBJ2-5; D unclear. Trimming left V 2 bases short and J 1 base short, with 2 bases between. The CDR3 loop spans 12 amino acids. CDR1 MNHEY and CDR2 SMNVEV come from the germline V gene (reference sequence). The CDR3 nucleotides read TGTGCCAGCAGTTTACGCCAAGAGACCCAGTACTTC. It is translated as CASSLRQETQYF.

This clonotype has a count of ten or more. The chain uses TRBV3-1 and TRBJ1-4; perhaps TRBD1 as D (5 bases). Trimming left V 4 bases short and J 10 bases short, with 16 bases between. CDR3 size: 14 residues. The V gene's germline CDR1 is LGHDT and CDR2 YNNKEL (reference sequence). The CDR3 DNA reads as TGTGCCAGCAGCCCCGAGGGGTTGTCCGGAAAACTGTTTTTT. As protein: CASSPEGLSGKLFF.